The entry that follows covers one T cell receptor (beta chain) sequence. The table came from immunoSEQ multiplex PCR; TCRdb's copy has only in-frame clones and leaves some out. The table lists about 160,000 clones, around 88% of them singletons. Those enrolled, adults aged roughly 18 to 95 years, came from around 24 US areas. This specimen belongs to a study of blood T cell repertoires in COVID-19. The sequenced sample was PBMCs or T cells enriched from blood (not recorded which). The sequence was obtained from a woman aged 45-60 years in a cohort exposed to, infected with or recovered from COVID-19 (not recorded which).

This CDR3 reads CASSEGLGSGGTETQYF. In nucleotides, the CDR3 is TGTGCCAGCAGTGAAGGGTTGGGTAGCGGGGGTACGGAGACCCAGTACTTC. The chain links TRBV6-1 to TRBJ2-5, with 9 bases lining up with TRBD2. Per the germline V gene, CDR1 is MNHNS and CDR2 is SASEGT. The CDR3 totals 17 residues. The V gene end was trimmed by 1 base and the J gene end by 5 bases; junction bases not matched to a gene: 11.